This passage covers 17 T cell receptor beta chains from one sample sequenced in a study of OX40 agonist ivuxolimab in advanced cancers. Here immunoSEQ multiplex PCR was the method, and the copy in TCRdb shows in-frame clones only, minus some. This sample has approximately 61,000 clones, with roughly 80% found just once. The sequencing here drew on CD4+ or CD8+ T cells sorted from blood, taken in a trial of the OX40 agonist ivuxolimab. Receptor source: an adult with an advanced solid tumor such as melanoma, head and neck, liver or kidney cancer.

V gene TRBV5-1 combines with J gene TRBJ2-3; 14 bases are shared with TRBD2. The V gene end was trimmed by 3 bases and the J gene end by 4 bases; junction bases not matched to a gene: 4. Germline values: CDR1 SGHRS, CDR2 YFSETQ. The CDR3 is made up of 16 amino acids. The CDR3 protein is CASSSGTSGGADTQYF. In DNA, the CDR3 is TGCGCCAGCAGCTCCGGGACTAGCGGGGGCGCAGATACGCAGTATTTT.

This clone was picked up one time. The chain has TRBV9 and TRBJ2-1; D is uncertain. Trimming took off 5 bases at V and 9 bases at J, with 15 bases between the two ends. This CDR3 spans 13 amino acids. The germline gives CDR1 SGDLS, CDR2 YYNGEE. The CDR3 reads CASRPDPLGEQFF. The CDR3 DNA follows: TGTGCCAGCAGACCAGACCCTCTTGGTGAGCAGTTCTTC.

The table lists this clone with a few counts. The chain links TRBV19 to TRBJ1-6; D not resolved. This CDR3 has 15 residues. The V end was cut by 7 bases, the J end by 4 bases, with 14 bases between. Germline loops: CDR1 LNHDA, CDR2 SQIVND (reference sequence). The CDR3 DNA reads TGTGCCAGTAAAGAGGCGCCTAGTTATAATTCACCCCTCCACTTT. Translation: CASKEAPSYNSPLHF.

The chain joins TRBV5-4 to TRBJ2-1; the D gene is possibly TRBD2 (6 bases). CDR3 length: 16 residues. Trimming removed 4 bases from V and 4 bases from J, with 18 bases in between. Germline V CDR1 and CDR2: SGHNT, YYREEE (reference sequence). The CDR3 here is CASSPPGLPGYNEQFF. For the CDR3, the DNA is TGTGCCAGCAGCCCTCCGGGACTCCCGGGGTACAATGAGCAGTTCTTC.

The chain couples TRBV9 to TRBJ2-2; D unclear. CDR1 and CDR2 from the germline V gene are SGDLS and YYNGEE. The CDR3 runs 15 residues. Trimming removed 3 bases at V and 3 bases at J, with 12 bases between. The CDR3 nucleotides are TGTGCCAGCAGCGCCTCTGCCCGGCACACCGGGGAGCTGTTTTTT. It specifies CASSASARHTGELFF.

The genes are TRBV23-1 and TRBJ1-1; 9 bases are shared with TRBD1. TRBV23-1 is filed as an ORF, its function uncertain. V was pared by 4 bases and J by 6 bases, with 6 bases of the junction left unmatched. The length of the CDR3 is 14 residues. The DNA of the CDR3 is TGCGCCAGCAGTCGGTTGGGACAGGGCTCTGAAGCTTTCTTT. Translating it yields CASSRLGQGSEAFF.

This sequence joins TRBV5-1 and TRBJ2-7, with 7 bases matching TRBD1. The CDR3 has 14 residues. Germline CDR1 is SGHRS and CDR2 is YFSETQ. J gave up 8 bases and V 3 bases, and 11 bases lay outside the gene matches. The CDR3 region has the DNA TGCGCCAGCAGCTCCGGGGACAGTATCCGGCAGCAGTACTTC. Translation gives CASSSGDSIRQQYF.

The chain is built from TRBV7-2 and TRBJ1-5; D perhaps matches TRBD1 (6 bases). Germline lookup yields CDR1 SGHTA and CDR2 FQGNSA. V gave up 1 base and J gave up 1 base, with 20 bases separating them. CDR3 length: 19 amino acids. CDR3 in amino acids: CASSLGLRVWGQSNQPQHF. CDR3 DNA sequence: TGTGCCAGCAGCTTAGGTCTGAGGGTCTGGGGACAAAGCAATCAGCCCCAGCATTTT.

The sample holds a few counts of this clone. This sequence joins TRBV5-6 and TRBJ2-3; 7 positions match TRBD1. The CDR3 runs to 16 residues. From germline, CDR1 is SGHDT and CDR2 YYEEEE. V shed 4 bases and J 7 bases; nucleotides not matched to a gene: 15. CDR3 sequence reads: CASSLRTGATMNTQYF. The CDR3 coding sequence is TGTGCCAGCAGCCTCCGGACAGGCGCGACGATGAATACGCAGTATTTT.

The rearrangement uses TRBV5-1 and TRBJ1-2; TRBD1 aligns across 8 bases. CDR3 length: 16 amino acids. Germline loops: CDR1 SGHRS, CDR2 YFSETQ. The V segment lost 0 bases and the J segment 0 bases; nucleotides outside the gene matches: 4. CDR3 bases: TGCGCCAGCAGCTTGGGACAGGGGAACGCTAACTATGGCTACACCTTC. This encodes CASSLGQGNANYGYTF.

The chain couples TRBV15 to TRBJ2-5, with unresolved D. The DNA end is more similar to TRBJ2-7, so the J call may be wrong. The CDR3 contains 12 residues. The germline V gene encodes CDR1 LNHNV and CDR2 YYDKDF (reference sequence). CDR3 loop: CATATPANEQYF. CDR3 nucleotides: TGTGCCACCGCGACCCCAGCCAACGAGCAGTACTTC.

V is TRBV5-4 and J is TRBJ1-1, with D hard to call. Deletions cut 4 bases from V and 0 bases from J, with 13 bases between. Germline CDR1 is SGHNT and CDR2 is YYREEE (reference sequence). The CDR3 loop spans 15 amino acids. The CDR3 nucleotides are TGTGCCAGCAGCACCAAACAGCAGATGAACACTGAAGCTTTCTTT. It is translated as CASSTKQQMNTEAFF.

The chain couples TRBV7-2 to TRBJ1-2, with TRBD1 matching over 7 bases. Germline V gene data show CDR1 as SGHTA and CDR2 as FQGNSA. J gave up 0 bases and V 1 base, and 5 bases lay outside the gene matches. The CDR3 consists of 16 residues. This chain's CDR3 is CASSLGGQQANYGYTF. The DNA for the CDR3 is TGTGCCAGCAGCTTAGGGGGACAGCAAGCTAACTATGGCTACACCTTC. The whole variable domain, remainder taken from reference TRBV7-2 and TRBJ1-2, is GAGVSQSPSNKVTEKGKDVELRCDPISGHTALYWYRQSLGQGLEFLIYFQGNSAPDKSGLPSDRFSAERTGGSVSTLTIQRTQQEDSAVYLCASSLGGQQANYGYTFGSGTRLTVV.

This chain uses TRBV19 with TRBJ1-3, with TRBD1 as a possible D gene (5 bases). Trimming stripped 5 bases from V and 3 bases from J, with 8 bases between. CDR1 and CDR2 (germline): LNHDA, SQIVND (reference sequence). CDR3 size: 13 residues. The CDR3 sequence: CASSGGVGNTIYF. The DNA for the CDR3 is TGTGCCAGTAGTGGAGGGGTTGGAAACACCATATATTTT.

The gene calls are TRBV30 and TRBJ1-6; 9 positions agree with TRBD1. The CDR3 spans 13 residues. With V trimmed by 5 bases and J by 7 bases, 3 bases remained unmatched. Germline lookup yields CDR1 GTSNPN and CDR2 SVGIG (reference sequence). The CDR3: CAWGDRANSPLHF. CDR3 nucleotides: TGTGCCTGGGGGGACAGGGCAAATTCACCCCTCCACTTT.

The chain joins TRBV13 to TRBJ1-4, with D possibly TRBD1 on 5 matching bases. Germline loops: CDR1 PRHDT, CDR2 FYEKMQ (reference sequence). The CDR3 is 15 residues long. Trimming cost V 1 base and J 4 bases, with 10 bases left between them. The CDR3 DNA reads TGTGCCAGCAGCTTAGCCCGGGGGTATAATGAAAAACTGTTTTTT. Translated: CASSLARGYNEKLFF.

This clone was counted a single time. This sequence joins TRBV27 and TRBJ2-5; no definite D call. Per the germline V gene, CDR1 is MNHEY and CDR2 is SMNVEV (reference sequence). V lost 2 bases to trimming and J lost 4 bases, with 14 bases between them. CDR3 length equals 15 residues. The CDR3 nucleotides are TGTGCCAGCAGTTTAAGGTTGGGTTTTTCAGAGACCCAGTACTTC. Protein sequence: CASSLRLGFSETQYF.